This T cell receptor (beta chain) was identified during a study of vaccination and CD4 T cells after COVID-19. Once obtained from cultured CD4+ T cells, the DNA was sequenced using the Oncomine TCR Beta short-read assay. TCRdb redid the calling of the PCR reads with MiXCR, one entry per CDR3 protein. Of 9,500 to 12,000 distinct CDR3 sequences detected, 65% appear once; the ten largest clones hold 20% to 30%. In the case of this clonotype: Its antigen remains unidentified.

The CDR3 loop spans 13 amino acids. Germline CDR1 and CDR2: MNHEY and SMNVEV (reference sequence). Trimming left V 1 base short and J 5 bases short, with 6 bases between. The treatment denotes: roughly 11-day PBMC culture with coronavirus spike peptide pools or control peptides (ViraFEST assay). The starting material was CD4+ T cells from blood, cultured in vitro, obtained before SARS-CoV-2 vaccination. The TCR was taken from a human donor who had recovered from COVID-19. The rearrangement joins TRBV27 to TRBJ1-5; D ambiguous. The CDR3 DNA sequence: TGTGCCAGCAGTTTATTGGAGGATCAGCCCCAGCATTTT. Amino acids: CASSLLEDQPQHF.